What follows are 14 T cell receptor beta chains derived from one specimen sequenced in a study of blood T cell repertoires in COVID-19. Libraries were prepared by immunoSEQ multiplex PCR; TCRdb keeps only in-frame clonotypes and omits some of them. The sample lists 150,000 or so clones; over 75% were seen once. Sample: peripheral blood. These receptors were obtained from a woman aged 55 to 70 with COVID-19, enrolled during active disease.

The genes are TRBV7-3 and TRBJ2-1, with TRBD1 matching 8 bases. The CDR3 has 16 amino acids. V trimming: 3 bases; J trimming: 0 bases; junction bases outside the gene matches: 4. CDR1 and CDR2 (germline): SGHTA, FQGTGA. DNA of the CDR3: TGTGCCAGCAGCTTGTCAGGGGGCCTCTCCTACAATGAGCAGTTCTTC. This codes for CASSLSGGLSYNEQFF.

The rearrangement links TRBV7-9 to TRBJ1-1; a weak D match, TRBD1 (5 bases). The germline V and J ends were trimmed by 6 bases and 5 bases, with 16 bases remaining between them. Per the germline V gene, CDR1 is SEHNR and CDR2 is FQNEAQ (reference sequence). CDR3 length: 14 amino acids. CDR3 loop: CASRGGGGLTEAFF. The CDR3 DNA reads TGTGCCAGCAGGGGTGGGGGAGGCCTAACTGAAGCTTTCTTT.

The V and J genes are TRBV7-9 and TRBJ2-7; possibly TRBD1 for D (6 bases). CDR1 SEHNR and CDR2 FQNEAQ come from the germline V gene (reference sequence). The CDR3 sequence is 15 residues long. Trimming took 5 bases from V and 4 from J, leaving 18 bases between them. CDR3 loop: CASSPQAGDGYEQYF. The CDR3 DNA reads as TGTGCCAGCAGCCCCCAGGCAGGGGATGGGTACGAGCAGTACTTC.

This chain uses TRBV3-1 (or the pseudogene TRBV3-2) with TRBJ2-5; 9 nucleotides align to TRBD2. The germline CDR1 and CDR2 sequences are LGHDT and YNNKEL (reference sequence). CDR3 size: 15 residues. V was pared by 3 bases and J by 4 bases, with 6 bases of the junction left unmatched. CDR3 protein: CASSQGSGGGETQYF. The CDR3 coding sequence is TGTGCCAGCAGCCAGGGTAGCGGGGGTGGAGAGACCCAGTACTTC.

This rearrangement joins TRBV10-3 to TRBJ1-1, with D perhaps matching TRBD1 (6 bases). Trimming removed 4 bases from V and 5 bases from J, with 14 bases in between. Germline CDR1 reads ENHRY; CDR2 reads SYGVKD. The CDR3 is made up of 14 amino acids. Here the CDR3 reads CAISGLGGGTEAFF. The CDR3, as DNA: TGTGCCATCAGTGGTCTAGGGGGGGGAACTGAAGCTTTCTTT.

The chain combines TRBV5-4 with TRBJ2-7; TRBD2 aligns across 10 bases. The CDR3 has 15 amino acids. With 4 bases clipped from V and 0 bases from J, the junction kept 4 bases outside the gene matches. Looked up from germline, CDR1 is SGHNT and CDR2 is YYREEE (reference sequence). The DNA for the CDR3 is TGTGCCAGCAGCCCCGGGACTAGCGCCTCCTACGAGCAGTACTTC. Amino acid sequence: CASSPGTSASYEQYF.

The rearrangement joins TRBV7-9 to TRBJ1-1; D is perhaps TRBD1 (6 bases). The CDR3 extends over 14 amino acids. Germline values: CDR1 SEHNR, CDR2 FQNEAQ (reference sequence). V was cut by 6 bases and J by 1 base, with 12 bases left in between. CDR3 DNA sequence: TGTGCCAGCAGTTACCCAGGGGAGAACACTGAAGCTTTCTTT. It specifies CASSYPGENTEAFF.

The CDR3 loop is CASSSLVGSGQTVGYGYTF. Here the CDR3 DNA reads TGTGCCAGCAGTAGCTTAGTAGGATCGGGACAGACCGTTGGCTATGGCTACACCTTC. The chain links TRBV7-9 to TRBJ1-2, with 7 nucleotides matching TRBD1. From germline, CDR1 is SEHNR and CDR2 FQNEAQ (reference sequence). The CDR3 extends over 19 amino acids. Trimming at V came to 6 bases and at J to 4 bases, leaving 23 bases not matched to a gene.

The chain employs TRBV25-1 and TRBJ1-6, with TRBD1 identical over 9 bases. Trimming cost V 3 bases and J 7 bases; bases outside gene matches: 13. CDR3 length equals 18 residues. From germline, CDR1 is MGHDK and CDR2 SYGVNS. The CDR3, as DNA: TGTGCCAGCAGTGATGAGGGTCAAATGGGACAGGGAAATTCACCCCTCCACTTT. Translation: CASSDEGQMGQGNSPLHF.

This clone occurred once. This chain uses TRBV4-1 with TRBJ1-2; possible D gene TRBD1, 6 bases. Trimming removed 0 bases at V and 7 bases at J, with 15 bases between. This CDR3 region has 15 residues. Germline V gene sequence: CDR1 MGHRA, CDR2 YSYEKL. CDR3 sequence: CASSQDRRGYLGYTF. The CDR3 region has the DNA TGCGCCAGCAGCCAAGATCGCAGGGGTTACCTTGGCTACACCTTC.

In this sample, this clone turned up once. This rearrangement joins TRBV7-3 to TRBJ2-3; 9 bases match TRBD1. Germline CDR1 is SGHTA and CDR2 is FQGTGA. Trimming removed 0 bases from V and 5 bases from J; junction bases left unmatched: 6. The CDR3 totals 16 residues. CDR3 region: CASSLTGQGWEDTQYF. CDR3 bases: TGTGCCAGCAGCTTAACGGGACAGGGATGGGAAGATACGCAGTATTTT.

V gene TRBV7-2 combines with J gene TRBJ2-4; 7 positions agree with TRBD1. This CDR3 contains 13 residues. CDR1 is SGHTA and CDR2 is FQGNSA in the germline V gene. J gave up 9 bases and V 5 bases, and 7 bases lay outside the gene matches. The CDR3 coding sequence is TGTGCCAGCAGCCTGACAGGGACGGGCATTCAGTACTTC. This codes for CASSLTGTGIQYF.

The chain recombines TRBV15 with TRBJ2-1; D not resolved. V was clipped by 3 bases and J by 8 bases, with 11 bases between them. Germline CDR1 LNHNV, CDR2 YYDKDF (reference sequence). The CDR3 has 13 residues. Written as DNA, the CDR3 is TGTGCCACCAGCAGGACTGCCCTTGATGAGCAGTTCTTC. Residues: CATSRTALDEQFF.

The V and J genes are TRBV6-1 and TRBJ1-3, with D possibly matching TRBD1 (5 bases). This CDR3 contains 15 residues. V was cut by 2 bases and J by 1 base, with 9 bases left in between. Per the germline V gene, CDR1 is MNHNS and CDR2 is SASEGT. The CDR3 is CASSELDISGNTIYF. CDR3 in DNA: TGTGCCAGCAGTGAACTGGACATTTCTGGAAACACCATATATTTT.